The sequence of this T cell receptor beta chain was determined in a study of post-analysis software for immune sequencing data. About the research overall: As for disease course, relapsing-remitting, secondary progressive and progressive-relapsing multiple sclerosis were all included. Findings and caveats of the study: Strong co-clustering by F measure linked samples that shared a preparation batch. In multiple sclerosis, normalized Chao1 diversity was significantly below that of controls. Higher frequency in patients than in controls was seen for a handful of TRBV segments, with TRBV5-6, TRBV5-1 and TRBV20-1 among them.

Losses at the gene ends were 2 bases for V and 3 bases for J; bases not matched to a gene: 11. Germline CDR1 reads MDHEN; CDR2 reads SYDVKM. The CDR3 sequence is 18 residues long. Unique molecular identifiers were carried by the TCR beta cDNA libraries. The source material, roughly 0.85 to 10 million T cells, gave rise to about 490,000 cDNA molecules. Via MiXCR, TCRdb re-called the PCR reads, giving one row per CDR3 protein. The sample includes about 430,000 distinct CDR3 sequences, 39% seen only once; the top ten take under 9%. This clonotype turned up a few times. Its antigen is as yet unknown. Sequenced: blood. This TCR came from a girl aged 2 to 10 with multiple sclerosis. This chain links TRBV28 with TRBJ1-5; 9 bases fit TRBD1. CDR3 in amino acids: CASSLLNVGQGLNQPQHF. Written as DNA, the CDR3 is TGTGCCAGCAGTTTACTGAATGTAGGACAGGGGCTCAATCAGCCCCAGCATTTT.